This TCR beta chain is drawn from a study of cytomegalovirus exposure and HLA in healthy donors. The assay was immunoSEQ multiplex PCR, and TCRdb's table has in-frame clones only and misses some. The table records under 300,000 clones, roughly 90% of them present only once. Germline CDR1 is MNHEY and CDR2 is SMNVEV (reference sequence). The CDR3 has 14 residues. The receptor was isolated from a woman aged 18-29 years in good health and CMV-seronegative. Sequencing input: PBMCs. This chain connects TRBV27 to TRBJ1-6; TRBD1 agrees at 10 bases. The CDR3 bases are TGTGCTACCTCGCGGGACAGGGGTCAATCACCCCTCCACTTT. Protein sequence: CATSRDRGQSPLHF.